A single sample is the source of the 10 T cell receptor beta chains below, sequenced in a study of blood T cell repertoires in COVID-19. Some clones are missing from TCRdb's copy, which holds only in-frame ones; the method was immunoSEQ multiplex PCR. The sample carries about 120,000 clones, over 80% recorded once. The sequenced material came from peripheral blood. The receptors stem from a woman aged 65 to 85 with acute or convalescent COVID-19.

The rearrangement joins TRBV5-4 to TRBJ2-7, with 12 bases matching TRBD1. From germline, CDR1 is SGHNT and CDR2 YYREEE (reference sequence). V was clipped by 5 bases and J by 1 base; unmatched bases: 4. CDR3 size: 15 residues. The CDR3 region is CASRPGQGASYEQYF. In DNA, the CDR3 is TGTGCCAGCAGGCCGGGACAGGGGGCATCCTACGAGCAGTACTTC.

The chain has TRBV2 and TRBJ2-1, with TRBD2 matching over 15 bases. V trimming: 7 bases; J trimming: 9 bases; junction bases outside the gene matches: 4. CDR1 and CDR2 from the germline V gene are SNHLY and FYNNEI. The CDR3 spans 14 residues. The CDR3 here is CASNLGLAGGEQFF. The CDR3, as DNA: TGTGCCAGCAATCTGGGACTAGCGGGAGGTGAGCAGTTCTTC. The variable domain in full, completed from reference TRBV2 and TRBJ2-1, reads EPEVTQTPSHQVTQMGQEVILRCVPISNHLYFYWYRQILGQKVEFLVSFYNNEISEKSEIFDDQFSVERPDGSNFTLKIRSTKLEDSAMYFCASNLGLAGGEQFFGPGTRLTVL.

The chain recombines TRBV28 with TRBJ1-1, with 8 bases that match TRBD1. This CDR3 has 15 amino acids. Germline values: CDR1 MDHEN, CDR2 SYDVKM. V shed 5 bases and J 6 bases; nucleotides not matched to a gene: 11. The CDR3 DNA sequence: TGTGCCAGCAGTCCAAGGACAGGGAAGGGGGCTGAAGCTTTCTTT. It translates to CASSPRTGKGAEAFF.

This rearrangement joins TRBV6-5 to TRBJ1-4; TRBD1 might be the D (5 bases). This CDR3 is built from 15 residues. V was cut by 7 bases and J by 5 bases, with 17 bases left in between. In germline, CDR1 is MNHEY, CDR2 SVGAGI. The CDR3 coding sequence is TGTGCCAGCACCCCAAGCAGGGTAAAGAATGAAAAACTGTTTTTT. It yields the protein CASTPSRVKNEKLFF.

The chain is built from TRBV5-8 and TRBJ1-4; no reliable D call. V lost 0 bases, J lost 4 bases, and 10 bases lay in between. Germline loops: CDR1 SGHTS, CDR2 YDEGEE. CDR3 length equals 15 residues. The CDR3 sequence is CASSLGSRDNEKLFF. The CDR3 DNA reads TGTGCCAGCAGCTTGGGTAGTCGGGATAATGAAAAACTGTTTTTT. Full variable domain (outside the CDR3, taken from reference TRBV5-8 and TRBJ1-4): EAGVTQSPTHLIKTRGQQATLRCSPISGHTSVYWYQQALGLGLQFLLWYDEGEERNRGNFPPRFSGRQFPNYSSELNVNALELEDSALYLCASSLGSRDNEKLFFGSGTQLSVL.

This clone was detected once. CDR3 loop: CASSHREGYTF. The CDR3 region has the DNA TGTGCCAGCAGTCACAGGGAAGGCTACACCTTC. The chain links TRBV3-1 (or the pseudogene TRBV3-2) to TRBJ1-2; the D gene is possibly TRBD1 (6 bases). Germline CDR1 is LGHDT and CDR2 is YNNKEL (reference sequence). This CDR3 is 11 amino acids long. With 6 bases removed from V and 8 bases from J, the gap between germline ends came to 10 bases.

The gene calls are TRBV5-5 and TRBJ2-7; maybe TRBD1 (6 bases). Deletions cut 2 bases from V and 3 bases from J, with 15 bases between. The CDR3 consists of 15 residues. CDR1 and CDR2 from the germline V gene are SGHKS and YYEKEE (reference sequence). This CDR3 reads CASSLTGSGVYEQYF. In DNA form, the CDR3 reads TGTGCCAGCAGCTTAACAGGGTCCGGCGTCTACGAGCAGTACTTC.

CDR3 residues: CASSVRGGSSYEQYF. CDR3 DNA: TGTGCCAGCAGCGTCAGAGGGGGCAGCTCCTACGAGCAGTACTTC. The rearrangement uses TRBV11-2 and TRBJ2-7; 7 bases align to TRBD1. In germline, CDR1 is SGHAT, CDR2 FQNNGV. The CDR3 length is 15 residues. After removal of 5 bases from V and 0 bases from J, the junction contained 7 bases not matched to a gene.

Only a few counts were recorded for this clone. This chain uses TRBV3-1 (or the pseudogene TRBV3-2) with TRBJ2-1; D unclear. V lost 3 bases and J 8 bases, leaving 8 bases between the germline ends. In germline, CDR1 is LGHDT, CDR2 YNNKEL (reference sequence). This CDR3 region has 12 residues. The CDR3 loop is CASSQYPHEQFF. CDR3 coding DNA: TGTGCCAGCAGCCAGTATCCCCATGAGCAGTTCTTC.

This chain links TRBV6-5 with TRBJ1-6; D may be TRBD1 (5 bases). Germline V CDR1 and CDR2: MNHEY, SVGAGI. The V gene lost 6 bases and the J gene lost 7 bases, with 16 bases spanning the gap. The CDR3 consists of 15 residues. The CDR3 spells CASSSEAGGNSPLHF. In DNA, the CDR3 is TGTGCCAGCAGCTCCGAGGCGGGGGGGAATTCACCCCTCCACTTT.